A selection of T cell receptor beta chains follows, all from one sample in a study of blood T cell repertoires in COVID-19. Sequencing was performed with immunoSEQ multiplex PCR; in TCRdb, only in-frame clones are kept and a portion is missing. In the table there are 160,000 or so clones, 80% to 90% of which are singletons. The sample was PBMCs or T cells enriched from blood (not recorded which). The receptors derive from a woman aged 45-65 years who had recovered from COVID-19. CDR3s include the opening cysteine and the closing phenylalanine or tryptophan. D genes are given only for firm matches. Size is omitted from some rows. Given values are once, few, many or a class for expanded clones.

D	size	V	J	DNA	CDR3
-	few	TRBV27	TRBJ2-1	TGTGCCAGCAGGCCTATCACAGGGAGTGAGCAGTTCTTC	CASRPITGSEQFF
-	-	TRBV5-6	TRBJ1-5	TGTGCCAGCAGCTTTGAGGGTCTTCAGCCCCAGCATTTT	CASSFEGLQPQHF
TRBD2	-	TRBV6-5	TRBJ2-5	TGTGCCAGCATCTACGGGGAGGGCCTCTCGGAGACCCAGTACTTC	CASIYGEGLSETQYF
-	-	TRBV6-5	TRBJ1-3	TGTGCCGCAAAAAGGGGAGGTGGAAACACCATATATTTT	CAAKRGGGNTIYF
TRBD1	-	TRBV4-2	TRBJ1-1	TGTGCCAGCAGCCAAGATTGGGGACAGGGGGCCACTGAAGCTTTCTTT	CASSQDWGQGATEAFF
-	few	TRBV4-2	TRBJ1-4	TGTGCCAGCAGCCAAGTAAAGGGGTCGACAGCTACTAATGAAAAACTGTTTTTT	CASSQVKGSTATNEKLFF
-	once	TRBV4-1	TRBJ1-5	TGCGCCAGCAGCCAAGATCCTACCGGACCGGAACTAGGGCAGCCCCAGCATTTT	CASSQDPTGPELGQPQHF
-	few	TRBV5-1	TRBJ1-5	TGCGCCAGCAGCTTGGGCGGGCCCAGCAATCAGCCCCAGCATTTT	CASSLGGPSNQPQHF
TRBD2	-	TRBV2	TRBJ2-1	TGTGCCAGCAGTGCAAGCCATAGCGGGAAGAATGAGCAGTTCTTC	CASSASHSGKNEQFF
-	-	TRBV19	TRBJ2-2	TGTGCCAGTAGGGGGGGACGGGACACCGGGGAGCTGTTTTTT	CASRGGRDTGELFF
-	-	TRBV19	TRBJ2-4	TGTGCCAGTAGTGAATACAGGGGGGGAGGCCGAGCCAAAAACATTCAGTACTTC	CASSEYRGGGRAKNIQYF
-	once	TRBV29-1	TRBJ2-3	TGCAGCGGGGGACTCCACCTCACAGATACGCAGTATTTT	CSGGLHLTDTQYF
TRBD1	-	TRBV11-3	TRBJ2-5	TGTGCCAGCCAGTCTTGGACAGGGGCGCAAGAGACCCAGTACTTC	CASQSWTGAQETQYF
-	-	TRBV4-3	TRBJ2-7	TGCGCCAGCAGCCAAGATCGCACCCAAGGGAGAGAGCAGTACTTC	CASSQDRTQGREQYF
TRBD1	-	TRBV6-2/TRBV6-3	TRBJ1-5	TGTGCCAGCAGTTACCCACAGGGGGAGTGGAGCCAGCCCCAGCATTTT	CASSYPQGEWSQPQHF
TRBD2	once	TRBV3-1/TRBV3-2	TRBJ2-5	TGTGCCAGCAGCCAAGGGTGGGAGGGAGACCAAGAGACCCAGTACTTC	CASSQGWEGDQETQYF
TRBD2	-	TRBV6-4	TRBJ2-3	TGTGCCAGCAGTGCCGAGCGGGAGCGGGGTACGCAGTATTTT	CASSAERERGTQYF
TRBD2	-	TRBV3-1/TRBV3-2	TRBJ2-5	TGTGCCAGCAGCCAAGATGCGGCGGGAGCTGCCCAAGAGACCCAGTACTTC	CASSQDAAGAAQETQYF
TRBD1	-	TRBV9	TRBJ2-5	TGTGCCAGCAGCGTAGCTCCCGGGACAGCCCAAGAGACCCAGTACTTC	CASSVAPGTAQETQYF
TRBD2	-	TRBV18	TRBJ2-5	TGTGCCAGCTCACCAAATCTAGCGGGGGGGCAAGAGACCCAGTACTTC	CASSPNLAGGQETQYF
TRBD1	-	TRBV19	TRBJ1-5	TGTGCCAGTAGTATAGGACGGCTGACAGGGGGCGAGGGACAGCCCCAGCATTTT	CASSIGRLTGGEGQPQHF
-	once	TRBV6-5	TRBJ1-1	TGTGCCAGCACCAAGAACACTGAAGCTTTCTTT	CASTKNTEAFF
-	few	TRBV7-8	TRBJ1-1	TGTGCCAGCAGCCGGGGGGGTGTTGAAGCTTTCTTT	CASSRGGVEAFF
TRBD1	-	TRBV6-5	TRBJ2-2	TGTGCCAGCAGCCGGGACAGGTGGACCGGGGAGCTGTTTTTT	CASSRDRWTGELFF
TRBD2	-	TRBV29-1	TRBJ2-1	TGCAGCGTCCGGCCCCGACTAGCGGAGGGGAGTGAGCAGTTCTTC	CSVRPRLAEGSEQFF
-	once	TRBV29-1	TRBJ2-3	TGCAGCGTTGGGGTCGGAGGGGCCACAGATACGCAGTATTTT	CSVGVGGATDTQYF
TRBD2	-	TRBV7-2	TRBJ2-7	TGTGCCAGCAGCCCCGGGGGGGGTAACGAGCAGTACTTC	CASSPGGGNEQYF
-	once	TRBV3-1/TRBV3-2	TRBJ2-3	TGTGCCAGCAGCCAATGGTGCAGACAAATCGACACAGATACGCAGTATTTT	CASSQWCRQIDTDTQYF